This TCR beta chain was captured in a study of cytomegalovirus exposure and HLA in healthy donors. With respect to this clone: Its antigen remains unknown. At one end, the junction sequence differs from germline, possibly due to a read error. This sample includes further DNA sequences coding for the same CDR3.

Whole-study findings and limits: Rare TCR sequences predominated, though certain public TCRs were found in many donors.

This PCR relied on a set of 60 Vbeta primers and 13 Jbeta primers. TCRdb's copy holds only in-frame clones and misses some; the assay was immunoSEQ multiplex PCR. Here the sample spans around 58,000 clones, 75% to 80% being singletons. Sequencing was carried out using PBMCs. The sequence derives from a female donor in good health and CMV-seronegative.

CDR3 sequence (DNA): TGTGCCAGCTCACCCGTGGCGGCAGGGGGCTCTAATTCCCCCCTCCACTTT. It specifies CASSPVAAGGSNSPLHF. The rearrangement links TRBV18 to TRBJ1-6; 8 positions agree with TRBD1. This CDR3 contains 17 residues. Germline loops: CDR1 KGHSH, CDR2 LQKENI.